The 16 T cell receptor beta chains listed next were all sequenced from one sample in a study of patients and donors after allogeneic stem cell transplantation. TCRdb called the RT-PCR reads again in MiXCR, with one record for every CDR3 protein. This repertoire shows about a million distinct CDR3 sequences, roughly 18% found once; its top ten account for roughly 6%. Sequenced: blood, either unsorted or a sorted T cell fraction (not recorded which). The receptor source for this set is a human donor who was either an allogeneic HSCT recipient or a stem cell or donor lymphocyte infusion donor (not recorded which). It is not recorded whose cells these are; they may come from a transplant donor.

This clonotype was counted between two and nine times. The chain employs TRBV5-1 and TRBJ1-3; TRBD1 might be the D (6 bases). Trimming shortened V by 0 bases and J by 4 bases, and 14 bases separated the two germline ends. Germline CDR1 and CDR2: SGHRS and YFSETQ. This CDR3 spans 16 amino acids. The CDR3 loop reads CASSLEGGMAGNTIYF. DNA of the CDR3: TGCGCCAGCAGCTTGGAAGGGGGAATGGCGGGAAACACCATATATTTT.

V gene TRBV7-9 combines with J gene TRBJ2-1, with 7 bases fitting TRBD2. There are 16 residues in the CDR3. V lost 1 base to trimming and J lost 9 bases; unmatched junction nucleotides: 12. Germline values: CDR1 SEHNR, CDR2 FQNEAQ (reference sequence). Here the CDR3 reads CASSLVVGGPPGEQFF. CDR3 in DNA: TGTGCCAGCAGCTTAGTGGTGGGAGGGCCGCCGGGTGAGCAGTTCTTC.

This clonotype was detected only a few times. This chain joins TRBV6-1 and TRBJ1-6; D remains ambiguous. The ends were cut back, 6 bases at V and 12 bases at J, with 21 bases in the middle. CDR3 length: 15 residues. The germline gives CDR1 MNHNS, CDR2 SASEGT. The CDR3 nucleotides read TGTGCCAGCAGCAGAGGGAGTCGGCTGTCTATACCCCTCCACTTT. This gives the protein CASSRGSRLSIPLHF.

The V gene is TRBV6-1, the J gene TRBJ2-5, with unresolved D. Germline CDR1 reads MNHNS; CDR2 reads SASEGT. Trimming left V 6 bases short and J 5 bases short, with 19 bases between. The CDR3 runs to 15 residues. The CDR3: CASSPARMARETQYF. In nucleotides, the CDR3 is TGTGCCAGCAGCCCCGCGCGAATGGCCCGGGAGACCCAGTACTTC.

This clonotype came up a few times. CDR3 residues: CASSLGRGITEAFF. CDR3 nucleotides: TGTGCCAGCAGCTTAGGAAGGGGGATCACTGAAGCTTTCTTT. The chain couples TRBV7-2 to TRBJ1-1, with a weak D call TRBD1 (6 bases). This CDR3 has 14 residues. Germline lookup yields CDR1 SGHTA and CDR2 FQGNSA. V lost 1 base to trimming and J lost 4 bases, with 10 bases between them.

This sequence joins TRBV27 and TRBJ2-2; 9 nucleotides match TRBD2. This CDR3 spans 16 amino acids. Germline trimming cut 1 base from V and 6 bases from J; bases unmatched to any gene: 6. CDR1 MNHEY and CDR2 SMNVEV come from the germline V gene (reference sequence). The DNA of the CDR3 is TGTGCCAGCAGTTTATTTAGCGGGAGATCCCCCGGGGAGCTGTTTTTT. Translating it yields CASSLFSGRSPGELFF.

The chain uses TRBV20-1 and TRBJ2-1; D is uncertain. V was trimmed by 3 bases and J by 4 bases, leaving 10 bases between them. Germline CDR1 and CDR2: DFQATT and SNEGSKA (reference sequence). This CDR3 is built from 13 residues. In DNA form, the CDR3 reads TGCAGTGCTAGCGCCCTCCTGTACAATGAGCAGTTCTTC. Translated: CSASALLYNEQFF.

As for this clonotype: The junction departs from germline at one end; a sequencing error may be responsible. The chain is built from TRBV29-1 and TRBJ1-2, with TRBD1 matching 7 bases. The CDR3 contains 12 residues. Germline V gene data show CDR1 as SQVTM and CDR2 as ANQGSEA. CDR3 protein: CSAPQGSYVYTF. CDR3 coding DNA: TGCAGCGCCCCACAGGGGTCCTATGTCTACACCTTC.

The table lists this clonotype with a few counts. This chain joins TRBV4-1 and TRBJ2-3, with D possibly matching TRBD1 (6 bases). Trimming left V 1 base short and J 4 bases short, with 12 bases between. This CDR3 region has 15 residues. Per the germline V gene, CDR1 is MGHRA and CDR2 is YSYEKL. CDR3 nucleotides: TGCGCCAGCAGCCAAGGGAGCCAGGGGTCAGATACGCAGTATTTT. Residues: CASSQGSQGSDTQYF.

This clonotype was counted between two and nine times. The chain has TRBV13 and TRBJ1-1, with 10 bases identical to TRBD1. V lost 5 bases to trimming and J lost 3 bases; unmatched junction nucleotides: 3. From germline, CDR1 is PRHDT and CDR2 FYEKMQ (reference sequence). The CDR3 runs to 14 residues. The CDR3 protein is CASSGTGEDTEAFF. The CDR3 nucleotides are TGTGCCAGCAGCGGGACAGGGGAGGACACTGAAGCTTTCTTT.

The gene calls are TRBV24-1 and TRBJ2-1, with D unclear. Trimming removed 3 bases from V and 7 bases from J, with 12 bases in between. The germline V gene encodes CDR1 KGHDR and CDR2 SFDVKD. This CDR3 is built from 14 residues. CDR3 nucleotide sequence: TGTGCCACCAGTGATAGGAACACCAGGAATGAGCAGTTCTTC. This translates into CATSDRNTRNEQFF.

The rearrangement uses TRBV5-1 and TRBJ2-3, with 11 bases matching TRBD2. V shed 5 bases and J 1 base; nucleotides not matched to a gene: 9. The CDR3 sequence is 17 residues long. Per the germline V gene, CDR1 is SGHRS and CDR2 is YFSETQ. CDR3 bases: TGCGCCAGCAGTATGGCTAGCGGGGGGCTACGCACAGATACGCAGTATTTT. Translated, it gives CASSMASGGLRTDTQYF.

CDR3 sequence: CASSYVGLHTEAFF. CDR3 in DNA: TGTGCCAGCAGTTACGTGGGACTTCACACTGAAGCTTTCTTT. The chain couples TRBV6-5 to TRBJ1-1; D may be TRBD1 (5 bases). The CDR3 is 14 amino acids. The V gene lost 2 bases and the J gene lost 3 bases, with 10 bases spanning the gap. Germline V CDR1 and CDR2: MNHEY, SVGAGI.

This clonotype was seen a few times. This rearrangement joins TRBV29-1 to TRBJ2-7; D not resolved. V was clipped by 5 bases and J by 3 bases, with 11 bases between them. Germline V gives CDR1 SQVTM, CDR2 ANQGSEA. CDR3 length: 12 residues. The CDR3 region has the DNA TGCAGCGTTTTGCACGGAAACTACGAGCAGTACTTC. It specifies CSVLHGNYEQYF.

The V and J genes are TRBV29-1 and TRBJ2-3, with TRBD2 as a possible D gene (6 bases). Germline CDR1 is SQVTM and CDR2 is ANQGSEA. The length of the CDR3 is 13 residues. Trimming removed 4 bases from V and 1 base from J, with 9 bases in between. CDR3: CSVVRGGTDTQYF. The CDR3 nucleotides are TGCAGCGTTGTGCGGGGAGGCACAGATACGCAGTATTTT.

The chain is built from TRBV6-1 and TRBJ2-7; the match to TRBD2 covers 14 bases. The germline V gene encodes CDR1 MNHNS and CDR2 SASEGT. CDR3 length: 16 residues. V lost 6 bases and J lost 6; bases outside the gene matches: 10. The DNA of the CDR3 is TGTGCCAGCAGGCCTGGTGGGACTAGCGGGAGCTTCGAGCAGTACTTC. It yields the protein CASRPGGTSGSFEQYF.